A single T cell receptor (beta chain) is shown here with its context. Its cognate antigen is unknown. This PCR relied on a set of 60 Vbeta primers and 13 Jbeta primers. The data were produced by immunoSEQ multiplex PCR, yet TCRdb's version contains in-frame clones alone and is incomplete. The table records approximately 110,000 clones, roughly 80% of them present only once. J lost 2 bases, V lost 4 bases, and 9 bases had no gene match. Germline loops: CDR1 SGHRS, CDR2 YFSETQ. The CDR3 runs to 16 residues. The source of the sample is a study of cytomegalovirus exposure and HLA in healthy donors. Study summary: Early release data held tens of millions of unique TCRs from HLA-typed donors. Whole-study results and caveats: There were fewer than 200 TCR beta chains listed as cytomegalovirus-associated. After further analysis at a later stage, roughly 16,000 TCR beta sequences were associated with HLA alleles at 0.05 false discovery rate. Researchers reported in a later analysis that a missense DCLRE1C variant was tied to TCR beta V- and J-gene trimming.

This sequence originates from a young man in good health and CMV-seropositive. Sequenced material: PBMCs. This rearrangement joins TRBV5-1 to TRBJ1-3; TRBD1 matches 7 bases. The CDR3 nucleotides are TGCGCCAGCAGCAACGACAGGGTAGGGCCTGGAAACACCATATATTTT. It specifies CASSNDRVGPGNTIYF.